This TCR beta chain was captured by sequencing in a study of tumor and adjacent non-tumor tissue in lung cancer listed by TCRdb under 2018. Looking at the study overall: The cohort included more than 9 adenocarcinoma, a couple of squamous cell carcinoma and 1 small cell lung cancer patients. The study compared bulk TCRbeta repertoires between lung tumor tissue and matched distant non-tumor lung tissue from around 16 lung cancer patients. Among the approximately 15 patients, ages ranged from about 31 to 76 years, approximately 10 were men and 5 were women, and disease was TNM stage I to III. Sequencing generated a total of 125,075,908 productive TCRbeta reads, averaging around 4 million reads per sample. TCRbeta CDR3 sequencing was performed on a few dozen paired specimens, with one tumor sample and one normal lung sample collected per patient.

Results the study describes overall, beyond this receptor: The methods do not name the sequencing platform or mention unique molecular identifiers. A significantly larger cumulative share of the repertoire was made up by the top 100 clones in normal lung than in tumor tissue. Peripheral blood was not sequenced, so blood TCRbeta repertoires in these lung cancer patients were not examined. Tumor tissue showed significantly greater TCR diversity (inverse Simpson) than normal lung tissue (approximately 430 vs 150, P = 0.0075, Mann-Whitney U test). Significantly higher TCR diversity was found in younger patients, and higher tumor TCR diversity was associated with shorter overall and disease-free survival. Only roughly 14 patients were in the cohort, and the authors stated that larger samples and more detailed clinical data are needed.

Notes on this clonotype: What this receptor recognizes is not known. At one end the junction does not follow the germline gene, possibly because of a read error.

CDR1 and CDR2 are read off the germline V gene (reference sequence) as MNHNY and SVGAGI. Including cysteine and phenylalanine, the CDR3 has 16 amino acids. Just the 48-base CDR3 DNA is kept, in frame starting at base 1. Libraries were prepared through multiplex PCR. Sequencing used an Illumina HiSeq 2500. TCRbeta libraries were constructed through three rounds of nested PCR with primers (Table S4) according to protocols adapted from ARM-PCR. Before sequencing, PCR products in the 200-500 bp range were cut out of the gel and cleaned up using the QIAquick gel extraction kit. The original methods were these. Trimmomatic was used to clean the reads, FLASH merged the cleaned reads into complete CDR3 sequences, and MiTCR assigned the sequences to V(D)J germline segments. Clonal diversity was computed as the inverse Simpson's index with VDJtools. In-frame sequences without a premature stop codon were defined as productive reads. TCRdb reworked the public reads: Q25 trimming with fastp, MiXCR clone assembly, productive beta chains retained. A single entry per CDR3 protein holds the most common genes and DNA from its merged rows. The V and J calls were determined by TCRdb, not by the authors. This sample gives some 51,000 distinct CDR3 sequences in total; 64% of them show up just once. Approximately 28% of the sample comes from the top ten.

RNA was isolated from bulk, unsorted tissue, and RNA quality was assessed with a NanoDrop ND-1000 and an Agilent 2100. Distant non-tumor tissue taken more than 3 cm from the tumor edge was used as the normal lung sample. Donors were newly diagnosed lung cancer patients admitted for thoracic surgery in China between August and November 2014, without prior chemotherapy. Patients with previous radiotherapy or chemotherapy, or with another concurrent cancer, were excluded from the study. Pieces of surgical tissue measuring about 1-2.1 cm3 were kept in RNAlater solution and stored at -80 degrees C until use.

This clonotype originated in a woman aged 70-85 years with non-small cell lung cancer. The chain is encoded by TRBV6-6 joined to TRBJ2-1; the best D guess is TRBD2, with 7 bases matching. The sequencing input was distant non-tumor lung tissue. Read as DNA, the sequence is TGTGCCAGCAGTGCCTACAGGGAGGGATCCCAAAATGAGCAGTTCTTT. Its protein product is CASSAYREGSQNEQFF.